Listed below are T cell receptor beta chains from one sample, sequenced in a study of blood T cell repertoires in COVID-19. Produced via immunoSEQ multiplex PCR; TCRdb's table is partial and in-frame only. This sample has about 130,000 clones, with about 88% found just once. The sequencing sample was made of PBMCs or T cells enriched from blood (not recorded which). The source is a man aged 40-49 years with acute COVID-19. The conserved cysteine and the conserved F or W are not part of the CDR3 here. A D gene is named only where the DNA matches it firmly. Clone sizes are given selectively: once, few, many, or a class where the clone is expanded.

j_call clone_size v_call d_call cdr3_aa
TRBJ2-3 - TRBV30 - AWSISIKDTQY
TRBJ2-7 - TRBV5-1 TRBD2 ASSLDPGGTYEQY
TRBJ1-2 - TRBV30 - AWSKTAFYGYT
TRBJ2-1 - TRBV5-1 TRBD1 ASETGAPSYNEQF
TRBJ1-5 - TRBV7-2 TRBD1 ASSLSDRVHSNQPQH
TRBJ2-7 - TRBV27 TRBD1 ASSSQGVYEQY
TRBJ2-5 - TRBV7-2 - ASSRHIQETQY
TRBJ1-2 - TRBV27 - ASSLSGANYGYT
TRBJ2-7 - TRBV12-3/TRBV12-4 - ATGTFLLEQY
TRBJ1-3 - TRBV6-1 - ASSEAAGRNTIY
TRBJ2-7 - TRBV7-9 - ASSLTRGSTH
TRBJ2-7 - TRBV24-1 - ATSSGYGGEQY
TRBJ2-5 - TRBV6-5 TRBD2 ASSYGSSGRQY
TRBJ2-7 once TRBV6-2/TRBV6-3 - ASSYIGELQYEQY